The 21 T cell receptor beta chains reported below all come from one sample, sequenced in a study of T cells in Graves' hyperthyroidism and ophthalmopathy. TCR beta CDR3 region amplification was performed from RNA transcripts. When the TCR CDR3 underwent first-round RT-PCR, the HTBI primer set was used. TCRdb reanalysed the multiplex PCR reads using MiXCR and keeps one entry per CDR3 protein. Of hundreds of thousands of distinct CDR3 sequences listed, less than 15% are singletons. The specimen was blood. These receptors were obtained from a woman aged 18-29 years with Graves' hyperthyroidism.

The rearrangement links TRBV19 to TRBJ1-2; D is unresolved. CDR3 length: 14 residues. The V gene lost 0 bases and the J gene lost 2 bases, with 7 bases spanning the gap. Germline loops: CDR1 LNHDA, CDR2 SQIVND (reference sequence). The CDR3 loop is CASSIDLGNYGYTF. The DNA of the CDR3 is TGTGCCAGTAGTATAGATCTGGGGAACTATGGCTACACCTTC.

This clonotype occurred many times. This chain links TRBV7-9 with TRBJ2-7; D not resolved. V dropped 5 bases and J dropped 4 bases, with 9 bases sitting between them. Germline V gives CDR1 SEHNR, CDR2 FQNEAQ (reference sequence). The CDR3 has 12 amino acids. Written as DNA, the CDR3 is TGTGCCAGCAGCACAGCTTCATACGAGCAGTACTTC. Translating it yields CASSTASYEQYF. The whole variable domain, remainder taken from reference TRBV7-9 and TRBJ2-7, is DTGVSQNPRHKITKRGQNVTFRCDPISEHNRLYWYRQTLGQGPEFLTYFQNEAQLEKSRLLSDRFSAERPKGSFSTLEIQRTEQGDSAMYLCASSTASYEQYFGPGTRLTVT.

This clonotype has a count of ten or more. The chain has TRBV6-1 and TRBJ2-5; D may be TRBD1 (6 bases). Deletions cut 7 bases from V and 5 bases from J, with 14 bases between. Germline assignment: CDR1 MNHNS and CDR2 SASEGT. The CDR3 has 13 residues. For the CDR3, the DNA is TGTGCCAGCATGGCCAGGGGCGGCGAGACCCAGTACTTC. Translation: CASMARGGETQYF.

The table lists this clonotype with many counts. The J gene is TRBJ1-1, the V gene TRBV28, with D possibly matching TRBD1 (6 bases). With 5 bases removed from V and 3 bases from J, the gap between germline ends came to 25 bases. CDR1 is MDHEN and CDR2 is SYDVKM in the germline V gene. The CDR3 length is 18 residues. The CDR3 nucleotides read TGTGCCAGCAGTGGCGGCAGGGGATGGCGGTGGCGGGACACTGAAGCTTTCTTT. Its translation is CASSGGRGWRWRDTEAFF.

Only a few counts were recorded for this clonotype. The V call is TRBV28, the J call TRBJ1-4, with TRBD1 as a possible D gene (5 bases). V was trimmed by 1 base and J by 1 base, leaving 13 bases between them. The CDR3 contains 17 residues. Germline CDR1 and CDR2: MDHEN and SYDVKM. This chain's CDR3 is CASSLFGGLVTNEKLFF. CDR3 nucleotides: TGTGCCAGCAGTTTATTTGGGGGTCTGGTAACTAATGAAAAACTGTTTTTT.

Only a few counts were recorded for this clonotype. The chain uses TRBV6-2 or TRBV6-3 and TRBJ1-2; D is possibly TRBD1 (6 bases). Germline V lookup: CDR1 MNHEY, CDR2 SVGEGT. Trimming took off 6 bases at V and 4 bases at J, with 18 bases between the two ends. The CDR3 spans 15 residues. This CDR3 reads CASSPQLTGSYGYTF. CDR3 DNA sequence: TGTGCCAGCAGCCCCCAGCTGACAGGTAGCTATGGCTACACCTTC.

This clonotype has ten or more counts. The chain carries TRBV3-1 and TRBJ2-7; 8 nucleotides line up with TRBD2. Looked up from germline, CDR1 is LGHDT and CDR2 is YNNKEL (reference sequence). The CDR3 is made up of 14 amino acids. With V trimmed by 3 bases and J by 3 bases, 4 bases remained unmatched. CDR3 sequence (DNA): TGTGCCAGCAGCCAGACTGCGGGGGGCTACGAGCAGTACTTC. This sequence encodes CASSQTAGGYEQYF.

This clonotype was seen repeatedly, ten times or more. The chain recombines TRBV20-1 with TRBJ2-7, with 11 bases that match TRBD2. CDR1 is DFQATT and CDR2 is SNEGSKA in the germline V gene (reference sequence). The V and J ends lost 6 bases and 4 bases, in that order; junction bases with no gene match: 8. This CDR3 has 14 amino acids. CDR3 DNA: TGCAGTGCGGCCACTAGCGGGAGAGGATACGAGCAGTACTTC. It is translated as CSAATSGRGYEQYF.

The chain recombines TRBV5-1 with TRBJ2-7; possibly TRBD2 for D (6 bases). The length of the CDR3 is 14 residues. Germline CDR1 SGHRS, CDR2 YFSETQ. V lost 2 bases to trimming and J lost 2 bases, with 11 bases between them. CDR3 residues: CASSFGGSTYEQYF. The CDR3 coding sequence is TGCGCCAGCAGCTTCGGGGGTTCTACCTACGAGCAGTACTTC.

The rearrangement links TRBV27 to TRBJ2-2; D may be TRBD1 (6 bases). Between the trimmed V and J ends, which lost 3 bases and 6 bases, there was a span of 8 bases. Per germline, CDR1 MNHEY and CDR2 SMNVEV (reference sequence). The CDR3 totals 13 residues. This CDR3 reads CASSFGQSGELFF. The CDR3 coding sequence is TGTGCCAGCAGTTTCGGACAGTCCGGGGAGCTGTTTTTT.

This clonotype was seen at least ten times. The CDR3, as DNA: TGCAGTGCTAGAGATTCGGGACTAGCCTCAGCTACGCAGTATTTT. Its protein product is CSARDSGLASATQYF. The gene calls are TRBV20-1 and TRBJ2-3, with 9 nucleotides matching TRBD2. The CDR3 covers 15 residues. J gave up 8 bases and V 0 bases, and 9 bases lay outside the gene matches. Germline V lookup: CDR1 DFQATT, CDR2 SNEGSKA (reference sequence).

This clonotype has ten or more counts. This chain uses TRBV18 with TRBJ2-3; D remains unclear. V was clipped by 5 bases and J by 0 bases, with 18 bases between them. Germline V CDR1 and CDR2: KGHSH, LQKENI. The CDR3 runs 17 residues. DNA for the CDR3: TGTGCCAGCTCATCCTTGACCTTCGGGTCTAGCACAGATACGCAGTATTTT. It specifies CASSSLTFGSSTDTQYF.

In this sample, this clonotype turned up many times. CDR3 in amino acids: CATNQRSSRNSPLHF. The CDR3 nucleotides are TGTGCCACCAATCAGCGGTCTTCGAGGAATTCACCCCTCCACTTT. The J gene is TRBJ1-6, the V gene TRBV6-1, with D hard to call. Germline V gene data show CDR1 as MNHNS and CDR2 as SASEGT. The length of the CDR3 is 15 residues. With 10 bases removed from V and 7 bases from J, the gap between germline ends came to 20 bases.

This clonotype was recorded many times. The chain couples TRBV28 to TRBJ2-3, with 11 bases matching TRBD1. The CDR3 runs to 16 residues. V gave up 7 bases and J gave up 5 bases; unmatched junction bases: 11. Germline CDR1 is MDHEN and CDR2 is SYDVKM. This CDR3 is CASTSPGQGGGDTQYF. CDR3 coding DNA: TGTGCCAGCACCTCACCGGGACAGGGGGGAGGAGATACGCAGTATTTT. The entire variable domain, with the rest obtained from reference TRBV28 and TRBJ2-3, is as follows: DVKVTQSSRYLVKRTGEKVFLECVQDMDHENMFWYRQDPGLGLRLIYFSYDVKMKEKGDIPEGYSVSREKKERFSLILESASTNQTSMYLCASTSPGQGGGDTQYFGPGTRLTVL.

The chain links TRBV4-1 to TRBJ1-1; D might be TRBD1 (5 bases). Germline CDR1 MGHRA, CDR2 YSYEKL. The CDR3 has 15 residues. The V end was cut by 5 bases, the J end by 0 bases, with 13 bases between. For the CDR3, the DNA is TGCGCCAGCAGCAGCCAGCAGGGCCTGAACACTGAAGCTTTCTTT. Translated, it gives CASSSQQGLNTEAFF.

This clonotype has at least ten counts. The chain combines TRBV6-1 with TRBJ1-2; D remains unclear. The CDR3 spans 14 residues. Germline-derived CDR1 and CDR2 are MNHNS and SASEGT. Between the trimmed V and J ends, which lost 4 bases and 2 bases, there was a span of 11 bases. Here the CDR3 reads CASSVQQSNYGYTF. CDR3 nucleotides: TGTGCCAGCAGTGTTCAGCAAAGCAACTATGGCTACACCTTC.

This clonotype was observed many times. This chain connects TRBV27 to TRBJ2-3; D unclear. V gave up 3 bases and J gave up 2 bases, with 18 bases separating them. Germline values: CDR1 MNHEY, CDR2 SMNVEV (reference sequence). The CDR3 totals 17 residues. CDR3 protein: CASSLAAELTYTDTQYF. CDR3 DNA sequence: TGTGCCAGCAGTTTGGCCGCGGAACTCACTTACACAGATACGCAGTATTTT.

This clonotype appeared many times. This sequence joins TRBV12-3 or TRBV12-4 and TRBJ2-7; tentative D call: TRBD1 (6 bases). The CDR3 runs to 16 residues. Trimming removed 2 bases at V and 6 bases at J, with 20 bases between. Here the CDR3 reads CASSLLGGTPEGEQYF. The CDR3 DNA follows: TGTGCCAGCAGTTTACTTGGGGGCACACCCGAGGGCGAGCAGTACTTC.

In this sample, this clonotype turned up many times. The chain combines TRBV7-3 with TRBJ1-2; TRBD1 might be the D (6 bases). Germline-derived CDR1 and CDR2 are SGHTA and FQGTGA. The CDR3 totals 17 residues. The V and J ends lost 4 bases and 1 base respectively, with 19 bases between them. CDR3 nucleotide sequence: TGTGCCAGCAGCTCCACTATTGGGGGCACCTATAACTATGGCTACACCTTC. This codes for CASSSTIGGTYNYGYTF. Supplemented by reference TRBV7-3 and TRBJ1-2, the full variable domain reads GAGVSQTPSNKVTEKGKYVELRCDPISGHTALYWYRQSLGQGPEFLIYFQGTGAADDSGLPNDRFFAVRPEGSVSTLKIQRTERGDSAVYLCASSSTIGGTYNYGYTFGSGTRLTVV.

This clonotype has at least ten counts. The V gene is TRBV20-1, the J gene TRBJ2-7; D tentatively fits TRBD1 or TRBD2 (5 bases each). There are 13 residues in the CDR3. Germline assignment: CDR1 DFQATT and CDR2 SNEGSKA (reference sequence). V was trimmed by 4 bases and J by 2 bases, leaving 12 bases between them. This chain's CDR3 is CSATGTETYEQYF. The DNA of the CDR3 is TGCAGTGCTACCGGGACGGAGACCTACGAGCAGTACTTC.

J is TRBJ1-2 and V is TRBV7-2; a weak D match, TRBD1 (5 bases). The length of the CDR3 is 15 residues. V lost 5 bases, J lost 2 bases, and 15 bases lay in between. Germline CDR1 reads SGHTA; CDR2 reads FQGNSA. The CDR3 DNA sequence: TGTGCCAGCAGCCAAGATAGGGGAGGGAACTATGGCTACACCTTC. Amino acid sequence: CASSQDRGGNYGYTF.